These T cell receptor beta chains were read from a single sample in a study of blood T cell repertoires in COVID-19. The method was immunoSEQ multiplex PCR; TCRdb's version includes in-frame clones alone and lacks a portion of them. The sample includes around 70,000 clones, roughly 80% seen only once; the top ten take approximately 12%. Specimen: peripheral blood. These receptors were obtained from a human donor in a cohort sampled during active COVID-19. The CDR3 runs from the conserved cysteine through the conserved F or W. D genes are given only for firm matches. Clone size is not always given. Where it is, it says once, few, many or a class for expanded clones.

TRBJ2-5 NA TRBD2 TRBV10-3 CAISRLAGEQETQYF TGTGCCATCAGTAGGCTAGCGGGAGAACAAGAGACCCAGTACTTC
TRBJ2-3 NA NA TRBV6-6 CASSFEGGLVTDTQYF TGTGCCAGCAGTTTCGAGGGGGGGCTTGTCACAGATACGCAGTATTTT
TRBJ2-3 NA TRBD2 TRBV28 CASNPIAGGSTDTQYF TGTGCCAGCAACCCCATAGCGGGGGGGAGCACAGATACGCAGTATTTT
TRBJ1-6 NA NA TRBV4-1 CASGRGGNNSPLHF TGCGCCAGCGGTCGTGGGGGGAATAATTCACCCCTCCACTTT
TRBJ1-1 NA TRBD1 TRBV28 CASRIDRVRLEAFF TGTGCCAGCAGGATAGACAGGGTTAGGCTTGAAGCTTTCTTT
TRBJ2-4 few TRBD2 TRBV5-1 CASREGGGAKNIQYF TGCGCCAGCCGGGAGGGTGGAGGAGCCAAAAACATTCAGTACTTC
TRBJ2-3 NA NA TRBV2 CASTLFGSADTQYF TGTGCCAGCACGCTATTCGGGAGTGCAGATACGCAGTATTTT
TRBJ2-5 NA TRBD2 TRBV7-2 CASSSGRGGETQYF TGTGCCAGCAGCTCGGGGCGGGGGGGAGAGACCCAGTACTTC
TRBJ1-2 NA NA TRBV7-9 CASSFPGLSTARGYTF TGTGCCAGCAGCTTCCCGGGTCTAAGTACGGCGCGGGGCTACACCTTC
TRBJ1-4 few NA TRBV15 CATSRDDSRNEKLFF TGTGCCACCAGCAGAGACGACAGTAGAAATGAAAAACTGTTTTTT
TRBJ2-7 NA TRBD1 TRBV5-6 CASSPQTGVGEQYF TGTGCCAGCAGCCCTCAAACAGGGGTTGGGGAGCAGTACTTC
TRBJ1-2 NA NA TRBV19 CASSIRPGGYGYTF TGTGCCAGTAGTATACGACCTGGGGGGTATGGCTACACCTTC
TRBJ1-2 NA TRBD1 TRBV3-1/TRBV3-2 CASSQPIRGTNYGYTF TGTGCCAGCAGCCAGCCCATCAGGGGGACTAACTATGGCTACACCTTC
TRBJ1-2 few TRBD1 TRBV24-1 CATSESRDRGITF TGTGCCACCAGTGAATCCCGGGACAGGGGTATCACCTTC
TRBJ2-3 NA TRBD2 TRBV18 CASSPGAGGAGDTQYF TGTGCCAGCTCACCAGGAGCGGGAGGCGCAGGAGATACGCAGTATTTT
TRBJ2-5 NA TRBD1 TRBV27 CASSGRTGGAETQYF TGTGCCAGCAGTGGGCGGACAGGGGGCGCGGAGACCCAGTACTTC
TRBJ1-2 NA TRBD1 TRBV4-3 CASSQDTGDGYTF TGCGCCAGCAGCCAAGATACAGGGGATGGCTACACCTTC
TRBJ1-5 NA NA TRBV28 CASSLSHLAPYQPQHF TGTGCCAGCAGTTTATCCCATTTGGCTCCGTATCAGCCCCAGCATTTT
TRBJ2-2 NA NA TRBV24-1 CATALTGIPEELFF TGTGCCACCGCCTTGACTGGCATTCCCGAGGAGCTGTTTTTT
TRBJ1-1 NA NA TRBV11-2 CASSLAEQASF TGTGCCAGCAGCTTAGCCGAACAGGCCTCCTTT
TRBJ2-6 NA NA TRBV30 CAFLVLTGANVLTF TGTGCCTTCCTGGTACTGACTGGGGCCAACGTCCTGACTTTC
TRBJ2-7 NA TRBD1 TRBV18 CASSPKTGGGYEQYF TGTGCCAGCTCGCCCAAGACAGGGGGCGGCTACGAGCAGTACTTC
TRBJ2-2 NA NA TRBV10-3 CAISESKGANTGELFF TGTGCCATCAGTGAGTCGAAGGGGGCGAACACCGGGGAGCTGTTTTTT
TRBJ2-7 few NA TRBV7-9 CASSLLVGGMSYEQYF TGTGCCAGCAGCTTATTGGTGGGGGGTATGTCCTACGAGCAGTACTTC